This T cell receptor beta chain stems from a study of blood T cell repertoires in COVID-19. On the study more broadly: COVID-19 samples, acute and convalescent, were from the United States, Italy and Spain. PBMCs, B-cell-depleted T cells, or T cells were the source of the cDNA or gDNA that made up the material.

Per the authors' pipeline: The authors estimated nucleated cell counts from reference gene primer amplification. Measured with immunoSEQ multiplex PCR; TCRdb has only the in-frame clones, and not every one. V, J and clone size reflect that table, while D and trimming were determined from the DNA. The sample shows 25,000 to 30,000 clones, around 88% of them seen only once. The sample holds a few counts of this clone. Germline V gene lookup returns CDR1 SGHTS and CDR2 YDEGEE. This CDR3 is built from 14 residues. With 4 bases clipped from V and 6 bases from J, the junction kept 7 bases outside the gene matches.

The rearrangement joins TRBV5-8 to TRBJ1-5; 7 bases align to TRBD1. Material for sequencing was peripheral blood. The clonotype originates from a human donor in a cohort sampled during active COVID-19. CDR3 nucleotide sequence: TGTGCCAGCAGCGTTCAGGGGGGAGGTCAGCCCCAGCATTTT. The encoded protein is CASSVQGGGQPQHF.